A single T cell receptor beta chain is shown here with its context. Its target is not known. Trimming shortened V by 0 bases and J by 8 bases, and 11 bases separated the two germline ends. This CDR3 is 13 amino acids long. Germline assignment: CDR1 SGHRS and CDR2 YFSETQ. As the method for making TCR beta libraries, quantitative 5'-RACE with molecular barcodes was used. TCRdb reprocessed the 5' RACE reads with MiXCR, giving one entry per CDR3 protein. This table has around 390,000 distinct CDR3 sequences, around 24% appearing once. This sample is drawn from a study of CD8 T cells in ankylosing spondylitis. General study results and limits: For ankylosing spondylitis blood, a TCR beta motif of several highly homologous variants appeared characteristic.

The source is a male donor with ankylosing spondylitis. J is TRBJ1-2 and V is TRBV5-1; D not resolved. Sequencing used blood, either unsorted or a sorted T cell fraction (not recorded which). CDR3 sequence (DNA): TGCGCCAGCAGCTTGGATGGGGTAGGAGGCTACACCTTC. As protein: CASSLDGVGGYTF.